Listed below are T cell receptor beta chains from one sample, sequenced in a study of T cell responses to AZD1222 COVID-19 vaccine. Method: immunoSEQ multiplex PCR; TCRdb's copy keeps in-frame clones and lacks some. The table records tens of thousands of clones, roughly nine tenths of them present only once. The sequenced sample was peripheral blood, obtained on day 0 of AZD1222 vaccination. These receptors were collected from an adult in good health. CDR3s include the opening cysteine and the closing phenylalanine or tryptophan. D genes are given only for firm matches. Clone size appears in some rows only: once, few, many, or a class for an expanded clone.

TGTGCCAGCAGCTTTCGGACAGTTAATGAAAAACTGTTTTTT CASSFRTVNEKLFF . . TRBJ1-4 TRBV5-5
TGTGCCAGCAACCTCGGTCGGAGCCTAGCTACGCAGTATTTT CASNLGRSLATQYF . . TRBJ2-3 TRBV6-5
TGTGCCAGCAGTTCTGGGTCATTTCTTACGTGGACCGGGGAGCTGTTTTTT CASSSGSFLTWTGELFF . . TRBJ2-2 TRBV6-2/TRBV6-3
TGTGCCAGCAGCGAGAGAGGACAGGGTGGGGCTAATGAAAAACTGTTTTTT CASSERGQGGANEKLFF . TRBD1 TRBJ1-4 TRBV9
TGTGCCAGCTCACCACCCGGGACTAGCGGTGTCATATACGAGCAGTACTTC CASSPPGTSGVIYEQYF . TRBD2 TRBJ2-7 TRBV18
TGCGCCAGCAGTCAAACAGGGGGCGCAGACGGAAACACCATATATTTT CASSQTGGADGNTIYF . TRBD1 TRBJ1-3 TRBV23-1
TGTGCCAGTAGAACGACAGGGTGGGGCACTGAAGCTTTCTTT CASRTTGWGTEAFF . TRBD1 TRBJ1-1 TRBV19
TGCGCCAGCAGCCAAGAGGAGTTCCGCACCGGGGAGCTGTTTTTT CASSQEEFRTGELFF once . TRBJ2-2 TRBV4-3
TGTGCCAGCTCACCACGGGAGGCAGGTGGAGAGACCCAGTACTTC CASSPREAGGETQYF . . TRBJ2-5 TRBV18
TGTGCCAGCAGCCAAGAGCCCCAGGAATGGGACGACATTCCCTTAGAGCCCCAGCATTTT CASSQEPQEWDDIPLEPQHF . . TRBJ1-5 TRBV14
TGTGCCAGCATCGAGCAGTACTTC CASIEQYF . . TRBJ2-7 TRBV21-1
TGTGCCAGCAGTGAATGGCAGGGGAACTATGGCTACACCTTC CASSEWQGNYGYTF once . TRBJ1-2 TRBV2
TGTGCCAGTAGTAATGGGGGGGCGAAACTTTCCGACGGGGAGCTGTTTTTT CASSNGGAKLSDGELFF . . TRBJ2-2 TRBV19
TGTGCCAGCAGTTGGAGCGTAGGTCAGCCCCAGCATTTT CASSWSVGQPQHF . . TRBJ1-5 TRBV12-3/TRBV12-4
TGCAGCGTCCGGGACCCCTTTAGCACAGATACGCAGTATTTT CSVRDPFSTDTQYF once . TRBJ2-3 TRBV29-1
TGTGCCAGCAGTTCCCATGTCCGGGGGAGCTATGGCTACACCTTC CASSSHVRGSYGYTF . . TRBJ1-2 TRBV27
TGTGCCAGCAGCTTAAAGGGATCTGGGGATCAGCCCCAGCATTTT CASSLKGSGDQPQHF . . TRBJ1-5 TRBV11-2
TGTGCCAGCAGCCAACGAGGGGGAAAAACTGAAGCTTTCTTT CASSQRGGKTEAFF . . TRBJ1-1 TRBV4-2
TGTGCCAGCAGACATACAGGGGAGGAATCACCCCTCCACTTT CASRHTGEESPLHF . TRBD1 TRBJ1-6 TRBV7-9
TGTGCCATCAGTGAGATTGGGCCTGCTGATGGCTACACCTTC CAISEIGPADGYTF . . TRBJ1-2 TRBV10-3
TGCGCCAGCAGCCAAGGACGGGGCGGCCAGCCCCAGCATTTT CASSQGRGGQPQHF . . TRBJ1-5 TRBV4-3
TGTGCCAGCAGTGGTCTACACACAGATACGCAGTATTTT CASSGLHTDTQYF . . TRBJ2-3 TRBV5-5
TGTGCCAGCAGCCTGATGGGAAACTATGGCTACACCTTC CASSLMGNYGYTF . . TRBJ1-2 TRBV11-1
TGCAGCGTTGATGGGACAGGGACAGGAGATACGCAGTATTTT CSVDGTGTGDTQYF . TRBD1 TRBJ2-3 TRBV29-1